The T cell receptor beta chain under discussion was sequenced for a study of T cells in Graves' hyperthyroidism and ophthalmopathy. Concerning this clonotype: The junction shows a germline mismatch at one end, possibly a read error.

No ophthalmopathy progression within 18 months constituted stable Graves' hyperthyroidism. Amplified TCR beta CDR3 regions derived from RNA transcripts. HTBI primers were employed in a first-round RT-PCR of the TCR CDR3. Each CDR3 protein gets one entry after TCRdb re-called the multiplex PCR reads with MiXCR. The sample lists around 620,000 distinct CDR3 sequences, 15% to 20% occurring once. Germline CDR1 reads MDHEN; CDR2 reads SYDVKM. The CDR3 consists of 14 residues. This TCR came from a woman between 25 and 40 years old with Graves' hyperthyroidism. What was sequenced was blood. The chain joins TRBV28 to TRBJ2-7, with 8 nucleotides matching TRBD1. The CDR3 reads CASSDRQGLYEQHF. The CDR3 coding sequence is TGTGCCAGCAGCGATCGACAGGGGCTCTACGAGCAGCACTTC.